A selection of T cell receptor beta chains follows, all from one sample in a study of shared clonotypes between healthy human individuals. Sequenced by immunoSEQ multiplex PCR; TCRdb stores in-frame clones only, minus some. The table has 2,500,000 or so clones, 80% to 95% seen once; the top ten hold 0.36%. The sample taken for sequencing was naive CD4+ T cells from PBMCs. Receptor source: a man aged 18 to 30 in good health. Some clones in this sample may be carry-over from other donors' samples. The conserved cysteine and the conserved F or W are not part of the CDR3 here.

j_gene	v_gene	CDR3aa
TRBJ2-7	TRBV28	ASSYSLRRRSYEQY
TRBJ2-2	TRBV2	ASARDRNTGELF
TRBJ2-3	TRBV10-1	ASSDGLAVTDTQY
TRBJ2-3	TRBV28	ASTSPVSRWLASDTQY
TRBJ2-1	TRBV18	ASSPLPLREQF
TRBJ2-2	TRBV2	ASSETGVFTGELF
TRBJ2-1	TRBV2	ASRGNEQF
TRBJ2-4	TRBV5-6	ASSLGHKNIQY
TRBJ1-1	TRBV30	AWSEMNTEAF
TRBJ2-3	TRBV28	ASSLMSGNTQY
TRBJ2-7	TRBV6-1	ASSARDGNSEEQY
TRBJ2-7	TRBV7-9	ASRDDRVSDYEQY
TRBJ2-2	TRBV11-3	ASSLESGSPNTGELF
TRBJ2-7	TRBV7-6	ASSARTGALPYEQY
TRBJ2-7	TRBV7-9	ASSPPGGLSYEQY
TRBJ1-1	TRBV10-3	AINRIEGQGAIGAF
TRBJ2-1	TRBV7-3	ASSLIAGDFYEQF
TRBJ2-7	TRBV29-1	SVRGTETGLQY
TRBJ1-5	TRBV5-3	ARSRQPQH
TRBJ2-2	TRBV19	ASSILAAQNTGELF
TRBJ1-5	TRBV28	ASSLWDSHSNQPQH
TRBJ2-1	TRBV6-4	ASSDALAGEGSEQF
TRBJ2-5	TRBV6-5	ASRVAGVETQY
TRBJ2-5	TRBV5-1	ASSPSAGGQETQY
TRBJ1-1	TRBV6-6	ASSYSARVAF
TRBJ2-2	TRBV6-1	ASTVQGTSGELF
TRBJ2-7	TRBV19	ASSIGGAASYEQY
TRBJ2-2	TRBV9	ASSAIGGPANTGELF
TRBJ2-5	TRBV25-1	ASSEGGTGRETQY
TRBJ2-2	TRBV7-9	ASSFRDRANTGELF
TRBJ1-2	TRBV6-1	ASSAGTAQEGF
TRBJ2-7	TRBV27	ASSLRSLGNSYEQY
TRBJ1-2	TRBV5-6	ASSSLLAGGRYGYT
TRBJ2-7	TRBV7-9	ASSTSGRQGWTYEQY
TRBJ1-2	TRBV19	ASSPNGQGAYGYT
TRBJ1-6	TRBV2	ASSELVESPLH
TRBJ1-3	TRBV7-3	ASSQSTGNTIY
TRBJ2-4	TRBV28	ASSSARNIQY
TRBJ2-7	TRBV11-3	ASSIGAGRTYEQY
TRBJ2-2	TRBV6-6	ASSYTSGRITGELF
TRBJ1-6	TRBV28	ASSLLSDLESPLH
.	TRBV7-2	ASSLGTGVLYEQY
TRBJ1-4	TRBV6-6	ASSYSLRAAEKLF
TRBJ1-2	TRBV23-1	APREGGYT
TRBJ1-1	TRBV2	ASSEFTEAF
TRBJ1-6	TRBV5-1	ASSLAGDSPLH
TRBJ2-2	TRBV10-1	ASSEMGRELRLWWGGTGELF
TRBJ1-3	TRBV19	ASSDIRSGNTIY
TRBJ2-5	TRBV18	ASRDRINQETQY
TRBJ1-2	TRBV28	ASSLYRGTVYGYT
TRBJ2-7	TRBV6-1	ASSENSGLYEQY
TRBJ1-5	TRBV6-1	ASRGGYSNQPQH
TRBJ1-5	TRBV10-3	AISDPDSNQPQH
TRBJ2-1	TRBV7-2	ASSTLRSYNEQF